This is a list of T cell receptor beta chains from one sample in a study of post-analysis software for immune sequencing data. TCRdb redid the calling of the PCR reads with MiXCR, one entry per CDR3 protein. In the table there are approximately 730,000 distinct CDR3 sequences, just under 30% of which are singletons. The specimen sequenced was blood. Source of these receptors: a girl aged 5 to 17 with multiple sclerosis. The CDR3 runs from the conserved cysteine through the conserved F or W.

>TRBJ2-1|TRBV6-5
CASSYSSLAGGNEQFF
>TRBJ2-1|TRBV7-2
CASSSILRLAVTYNEQFF
>TRBJ2-7|TRBV4-3
CASSQETQGASYEQYF
>TRBJ2-1|TRBV4-1
CASSQEPQPYEQFF
>TRBJ2-1|TRBV3-1
CASSRFSGGVNEQFF
>TRBJ2-5|TRBV3-1
CASSHLGETQYF
>TRBJ1-5|TRBV2
CASGTKSNQPQHF
>TRBJ1-6|TRBV12-3/TRBV12-4
CASSSSYNSPLHF
>TRBJ1-2|TRBV29-1
CSDGTANYGYTF
>-|TRBV20-1
CSARVRRDEQYF
>TRBJ2-1|TRBV20-1
CSARDRDGRSYNEQFF
>TRBJ2-5|TRBV29-1
CSVSLTGGIGQETQYF
>TRBJ2-3|TRBV4-1
CASSPRAMATDTQYF
>TRBJ1-4|TRBV25-1
CASSAPRWQLFF
>TRBJ2-5|TRBV4-3
CASSQSGTSGSGETQYF
>TRBJ2-7|TRBV7-9
CASSMMRTTLGDPNEQYF
>-|TRBV2
CASSPLAGGYNEQYF
>TRBJ1-6|TRBV7-9
CASSLDNSYNSPLHF
>TRBJ2-3|TRBV4-3
CASSQDTGPPDTQYF
>TRBJ1-4|TRBV5-1
CASSLGEGDEKLFF
>TRBJ2-3|TRBV28
CASRPRKGAFDTQYF
>TRBJ1-4|TRBV7-8
CASSFGAVGEKLFF
>TRBJ1-2|TRBV10-3
CAISEPGQGARGYTF
>TRBJ2-2|TRBV27
CASTGQGANTGELFF
>TRBJ2-4|TRBV11-2
CASSQADRPSRQYF
>TRBJ2-7|TRBV11-2
CASSLGRSGTGYEQYF
>TRBJ1-1|TRBV18
CASSPSGLAEAFF
>TRBJ1-1|TRBV6-4
CASTLGDPEAFF
>TRBJ2-3|TRBV6-5
CASSYATGGFTQYF
>TRBJ2-3|TRBV18
CASSPLGRTSGRSTDTQYF
>TRBJ2-3|TRBV6-6
CASRRSGTDTQYF
>TRBJ1-2|TRBV5-1
CASSSTPVGRYGYTF
>TRBJ2-3|TRBV29-1
CSAATDGADTQYF
>TRBJ1-1|TRBV20-1
CSARMAGGTEAFF
>TRBJ2-1|TRBV7-8
CASSRSGRGGPSEQFF
>TRBJ2-5|TRBV14
CASSQAGTGETQYF
>-|TRBV6-2/TRBV6-3
CAGSRWTPPYEQYF
>TRBJ2-7|TRBV11-2
CASSLDGPGYEQYF
>TRBJ2-6|TRBV19
CVSSIADSGANVLTF
>TRBJ1-3|TRBV4-3
CASSQVRTGTFSGNTIYF